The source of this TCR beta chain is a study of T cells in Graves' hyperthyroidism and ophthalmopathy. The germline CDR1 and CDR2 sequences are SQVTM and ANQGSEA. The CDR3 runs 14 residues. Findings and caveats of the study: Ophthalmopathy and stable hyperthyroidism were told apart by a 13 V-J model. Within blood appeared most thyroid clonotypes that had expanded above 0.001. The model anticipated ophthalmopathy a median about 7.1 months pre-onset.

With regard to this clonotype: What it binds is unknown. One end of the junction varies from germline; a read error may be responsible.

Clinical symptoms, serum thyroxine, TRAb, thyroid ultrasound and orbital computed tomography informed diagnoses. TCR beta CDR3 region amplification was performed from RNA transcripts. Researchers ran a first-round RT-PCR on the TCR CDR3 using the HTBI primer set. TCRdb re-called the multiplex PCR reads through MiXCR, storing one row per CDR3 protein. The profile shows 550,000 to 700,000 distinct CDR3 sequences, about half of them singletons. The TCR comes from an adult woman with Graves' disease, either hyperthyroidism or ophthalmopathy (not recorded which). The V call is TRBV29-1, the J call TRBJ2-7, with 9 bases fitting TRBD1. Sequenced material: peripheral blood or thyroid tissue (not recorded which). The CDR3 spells CSVEGTGKSYEQYF. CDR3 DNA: TGCAGCGTGGAAGGGACAGGGAAATCCTACGAGCAGTACTTC.